These 32 T cell receptor beta chains were all obtained from the same sample, sequenced in a study of identifying expanded T cells in peripheral blood. Assay used: immunoSEQ multiplex PCR; TCRdb lists only in-frame clones, some missing. Here the sample spans under 120,000 clones, about 89% being singletons. Specimen: blood. These receptors were collected from a person aged 18 to 70 in good health.

J is TRBJ2-7 and V is TRBV4-3; 7 bases fit TRBD1. V shed 5 bases, J shed 1 base, and the junction held 5 bases outside the gene matches. CDR1 and CDR2 from the germline V gene are LGHNA and YSLEER. This CDR3 has 14 amino acids. The CDR3 here is CASSTGALSYEQYF. CDR3 DNA sequence: TGCGCCAGCAGCACAGGGGCCTTATCCTACGAGCAGTACTTC.

This clone has just one count. Here the CDR3 reads CASSLAPGGDHEQYF. The CDR3 DNA reads as TGTGCCAGCAGCTTAGCTCCAGGGGGGGACCACGAGCAGTACTTC. The chain employs TRBV7-2 and TRBJ2-7; D is possibly TRBD1 or TRBD2 (7 bases each). The germline V gene encodes CDR1 SGHTA and CDR2 FQGNSA. V was trimmed by 0 bases and J by 5 bases, leaving 14 bases between them. This CDR3 spans 15 amino acids.

The count of this clone is one. The chain carries TRBV19 and TRBJ1-1; possibly TRBD1 for D (5 bases). Between the trimmed V and J ends, which lost 7 bases and 4 bases, there was a span of 19 bases. Germline CDR1 and CDR2: LNHDA and SQIVND (reference sequence). There are 15 residues in the CDR3. The CDR3 protein is CASIPRQGRITEAFF. The CDR3 nucleotides are TGTGCCAGTATTCCCCGGCAGGGACGTATCACTGAAGCTTTCTTT.

V gene TRBV9 combines with J gene TRBJ2-2; 12 bases align to TRBD2. Germline lookup yields CDR1 SGDLS and CDR2 YYNGEE. The ends lost 2 bases at V and 1 base at J; junction bases unmatched: 9. The CDR3 runs 19 residues. The CDR3 loop reads CASSVRTSGTHLNTGELFF. CDR3 bases: TGTGCCAGCAGCGTCAGGACTAGCGGGACCCACCTGAACACCGGGGAGCTGTTTTTT.

The chain employs TRBV6-1 and TRBJ1-1, with D unclear. The germline V gene encodes CDR1 MNHNS and CDR2 SASEGT. The CDR3 is 12 amino acids. V was shortened by 2 bases and J by 5 bases, with 6 bases between the two germline ends. The DNA for the CDR3 is TGTGCCAGCAGTGAAATGGGGACTGAAGCTTTCTTT. Encoded protein: CASSEMGTEAFF.

The chain links TRBV28 to TRBJ2-7; no reliable D call. The CDR3 extends over 11 amino acids. CDR1 MDHEN and CDR2 SYDVKM come from the germline V gene. The ends were cut back, 5 bases at V and 3 bases at J, with 5 bases in the middle. The CDR3 loop is CASSNSYEQYF. CDR3 DNA: TGTGCCAGCAGTAACAGCTACGAGCAGTACTTC.

The chain has TRBV11-2 and TRBJ2-2; 9 nucleotides align to TRBD1. Germline CDR1 and CDR2: SGHAT and FQNNGV. Losses at the gene ends were 7 bases for V and 4 bases for J; bases not matched to a gene: 13. The CDR3 is made up of 17 amino acids. The CDR3 DNA reads as TGTGCCAGCACCCGAACTCCAGACAGGGGGGCCACCGGGGAGCTGTTTTTT. Amino acid sequence: CASTRTPDRGATGELFF.

The chain uses TRBV18 and TRBJ1-4; D is perhaps TRBD1 (6 bases). CDR1 is KGHSH, CDR2 LQKENI, per germline. This CDR3 is 15 amino acids long. V was cut by 3 bases and J by 13 bases, with 21 bases left in between. CDR3 amino acids: CASSPQGTSGLRLFF. CDR3 DNA: TGTGCCAGCTCACCTCAGGGGACTTCGGGGTTACGACTGTTTTTT.

The chain links TRBV4-3 to TRBJ2-7; D is unresolved. There are 13 residues in the CDR3. Deletions cut 1 base from V and 3 bases from J, with 7 bases between. CDR1 and CDR2 (germline): LGHNA, YSLEER. The CDR3 DNA sequence: TGCGCCAGCAGCCAAGGGACCCACTACGAGCAGTACTTC. Protein sequence: CASSQGTHYEQYF.

The gene calls are TRBV27 and TRBJ1-5; possibly TRBD1 for D (6 bases). The CDR3 spans 13 residues. Germline CDR1 MNHEY, CDR2 SMNVEV (reference sequence). V was trimmed by 10 bases and J by 3 bases, leaving 13 bases between them. The DNA of the CDR3 is TGTGCCACTAGCAGGGGCCCCAATCAGCCCCAGCATTTT. It is translated as CATSRGPNQPQHF.

The genes are TRBV5-1 and TRBJ2-1, with D possibly being TRBD1 (6 bases). Germline V gene data show CDR1 as SGHRS and CDR2 as YFSETQ. The V end was cut by 7 bases, the J end by 5 bases, with 19 bases between. This CDR3 contains 15 residues. CDR3 protein: CASGPEAGAHNEQFF. The CDR3 DNA reads as TGCGCCAGCGGCCCGGAGGCAGGGGCCCACAATGAGCAGTTCTTC.

The rearrangement uses TRBV5-8 and TRBJ2-3; TRBD1 or TRBD2 may be the D gene (6 bases each). The CDR3 is 15 residues long. From germline, CDR1 is SGHTS and CDR2 YDEGEE. V was cut by 3 bases and J by 4 bases, with 15 bases left in between. CDR3 coding DNA: TGTGCCAGCAGCTCCGGTGGGGGGCATGCAGATACGCAGTATTTT. Translated: CASSSGGGHADTQYF.

This chain joins TRBV11-2 and TRBJ2-1, with D hard to call. Germline CDR1 reads SGHAT; CDR2 reads FQNNGV. CDR3 length equals 12 residues. Trimming took 5 bases from V and 3 from J, leaving 5 bases between them. CDR3 in DNA: TGTGCCAGCAGCCTCCTCTACAATGAGCAGTTCTTC. It codes for CASSLLYNEQFF.

CDR3 sequence: CASSDRGAGDTQYF. In nucleotides, the CDR3 is TGTGCCAGCAGCGACAGGGGGGCAGGAGATACGCAGTATTTT. This chain connects TRBV5-4 to TRBJ2-3; the match to TRBD1 covers 9 bases. J gave up 5 bases and V 4 bases, and 5 bases lay outside the gene matches. The CDR3 totals 14 residues. CDR1 SGHNT and CDR2 YYREEE come from the germline V gene (reference sequence).

The V gene is TRBV7-2, the J gene TRBJ2-1, with 7 bases identical to TRBD2. Germline CDR1 reads SGHTA; CDR2 reads FQGNSA. J lost 4 bases, V lost 1 base, and 7 bases had no gene match. The CDR3 is made up of 16 amino acids. CDR3 protein: CASSLVGLTKYNEQFF. The CDR3 bases are TGTGCCAGCAGCTTAGTGGGACTAACAAAATACAATGAGCAGTTCTTC.

V and J are TRBV28 and TRBJ2-7, with D possibly being TRBD1 or TRBD2 (5 bases each). Germline values: CDR1 MDHEN, CDR2 SYDVKM. Trimming pared 4 bases from V and 3 bases from J, leaving 13 bases between. CDR3 length: 14 residues. The CDR3 bases are TGTGCCAGCAGTTCCGGGACCAGCTTCTACGAGCAGTACTTC. It yields the protein CASSSGTSFYEQYF.

The chain has TRBV29-1 and TRBJ1-1; no definite D call. CDR3 length: 11 residues. The germline CDR1 and CDR2 sequences are SQVTM and ANQGSEA. V lost 2 bases and J 7 bases, leaving 8 bases between the germline ends. The CDR3 reads CSVEIYGEAFF. The CDR3 nucleotides read TGCAGCGTTGAAATATACGGTGAAGCTTTCTTT.

This clone is a singleton in its sample. V usage is TRBV4-1 and J usage is TRBJ2-2; D possibly corresponds to TRBD1 (6 bases). CDR1 MGHRA and CDR2 YSYEKL come from the germline V gene. The CDR3 sequence is 16 residues long. The ends were cut back, 2 bases at V and 2 bases at J, with 12 bases in the middle. The CDR3 sequence: CASSQWPRGNTGELFF. Here the CDR3 DNA reads TGCGCCAGCAGCCAATGGCCCAGGGGAAACACCGGGGAGCTGTTTTTT.

The rearrangement joins TRBV29-1 to TRBJ2-2; D may match TRBD1 or TRBD2 (5 bases each). CDR1 and CDR2 (germline): SQVTM, ANQGSEA. This CDR3 has 13 residues. Trimming shortened V by 4 bases and J by 6 bases, and 12 bases separated the two germline ends. The CDR3 loop is CSVVGGIAGELFF. Here the CDR3 DNA reads TGCAGCGTTGTTGGGGGAATCGCCGGGGAGCTGTTTTTT.

This clone was seen a handful of times. The chain uses TRBV6-1 and TRBJ1-5; D is perhaps TRBD1 (5 bases). Germline CDR1 and CDR2: MNHNS and SASEGT. V was trimmed by 2 bases and J by 4 bases, leaving 9 bases between them. The CDR3 is made up of 14 amino acids. CDR3 bases: TGTGCCAGCAGTGAATACGAGGGGAATCAGCCCCAGCATTTT. Amino acids: CASSEYEGNQPQHF.

This chain links TRBV9 with TRBJ1-3; D is uncertain. The CDR3 length is 14 residues. Germline V gene data show CDR1 as SGDLS and CDR2 as YYNGEE. The V and J ends lost 3 bases and 0 bases respectively, with 7 bases between them. CDR3 coding DNA: TGTGCCAGCAGCGGCCCGGTCTCTGGAAACACCATATATTTT. It encodes CASSGPVSGNTIYF.

This chain links TRBV5-4 with TRBJ1-1; 7 positions agree with TRBD1. Trimming took 5 bases from V and 4 from J; bases not matched to a gene: 8. The CDR3 contains 14 residues. The germline V gene encodes CDR1 SGHNT and CDR2 YYREEE (reference sequence). CDR3 loop: CASSRWTGGTEAFF. Written as DNA, the CDR3 is TGTGCCAGCAGTCGCTGGACAGGAGGCACTGAAGCTTTCTTT.

This clone was seen a single time. The chain links TRBV7-8 to TRBJ2-7, with D possibly TRBD2 on 6 matching bases. The V end was cut by 4 bases, the J end by 0 bases, with 19 bases between. Germline V lookup: CDR1 SGHVS, CDR2 FQNEAQ. This CDR3 has 17 amino acids. This CDR3 is CASSSGREPSFSYEQYF. The CDR3 DNA reads as TGTGCCAGCAGCTCAGGACGGGAGCCAAGTTTCTCCTACGAGCAGTACTTC.

This chain connects TRBV2 to TRBJ1-5, with D tentatively TRBD1 (5 bases). This CDR3 contains 13 residues. Germline loops: CDR1 SNHLY, CDR2 FYNNEI. The V end lost 3 bases, the J end lost 5 bases, and 8 bases lay between the germline ends. The CDR3 sequence is CASSEETDQPQHF. In DNA, the CDR3 is TGTGCCAGCAGTGAGGAGACAGATCAGCCCCAGCATTTT.

The gene calls are TRBV5-6 and TRBJ1-1; D call uncertain. CDR3 length: 12 amino acids. CDR1 is SGHDT, CDR2 YYEEEE, per germline. V lost 6 bases, J lost 13 bases, and 19 bases lay in between. CDR3 nucleotides: TGTGCCAGCACCACTCCAGGTGGTATGTGTTTCTTT. Amino acid sequence: CASTTPGGMCFF.

The gene calls are TRBV19 and TRBJ2-7; D may be TRBD1 (6 bases). CDR3 length equals 15 residues. Germline CDR1 is LNHDA and CDR2 is SQIVND (reference sequence). V was pared by 7 bases and J by 4 bases, with 20 bases between. CDR3 protein: CASNSAGTPLYEQYF. The CDR3 DNA sequence: TGTGCCAGTAACTCGGCCGGGACACCACTTTACGAGCAGTACTTC.

The V and J genes are TRBV2 and TRBJ2-7; no clear D. V was cut by 5 bases and J by 0 bases, with 20 bases left in between. CDR1 is SNHLY and CDR2 is FYNNEI in the germline V gene. The CDR3 is 17 residues long. The CDR3 DNA reads TGTGCCAGCAGTCATTCGTTCCCGGTCTCTAGCTCCTACGAGCAGTACTTC. Encoded protein: CASSHSFPVSSSYEQYF.

This sequence joins TRBV7-6 and TRBJ2-3, with D possibly matching TRBD2 (6 bases). CDR1 is SGHVS, CDR2 FNYEAQ, per germline. CDR3 size: 15 residues. Trimming removed 1 base at V and 2 bases at J, with 10 bases between. The CDR3, as DNA: TGTGCCAGCAGCTTAGGTGGCGGGGTCACAGATACGCAGTATTTT. Encoded protein: CASSLGGGVTDTQYF.

The chain recombines TRBV5-1 with TRBJ1-2; the D gene is possibly TRBD1 (5 bases). This CDR3 region has 13 residues. From germline, CDR1 is SGHRS and CDR2 YFSETQ. With 0 bases removed from V and 8 bases from J, the gap between germline ends came to 11 bases. CDR3 sequence (DNA): TGCGCCAGCAGCTTGGATGGGGGACCAGGCTACACCTTC. Its protein is CASSLDGGPGYTF.

The V gene is TRBV7-2, the J gene TRBJ2-5; 8 bases line up with TRBD2. This CDR3 contains 15 residues. Trimming at V came to 3 bases and at J to 2 bases, leaving 5 bases not matched to a gene. Germline-derived CDR1 and CDR2 are SGHTA and FQGNSA. The CDR3 region has the DNA TGTGCCAGCAGCTTGTTCAGCGGGGGTCAAGAGACCCAGTACTTC. This gives the protein CASSLFSGGQETQYF.

The chain has TRBV19 and TRBJ1-4; D call uncertain. The CDR3 length is 11 residues. V lost 11 bases and J lost 8, with 12 bases in between. Germline CDR1 reads LNHDA; CDR2 reads SQIVND (reference sequence). CDR3 in amino acids: CACRDREKLFF. The CDR3 DNA sequence: TGTGCCTGTCGTGATCGGGAAAAACTGTTTTTT.

This clone was observed once. The chain combines TRBV7-9 with TRBJ1-5, with D uncertain. The CDR3 totals 12 residues. Trimming removed 3 bases at V and 4 bases at J, with 4 bases between. Germline CDR1 and CDR2: SEHNR and FQNEAQ (reference sequence). DNA for the CDR3: TGTGCCAGCAGCTTCCCGAATCAGCCCCAGCATTTT. It yields the protein CASSFPNQPQHF.